The 17 T cell receptor beta chains listed next were all sequenced from one sample in a study of shared clonotypes between healthy human individuals (dated by TCRdb to 2020 to 2022). Library creation used the immunoSEQ multiplex PCR assay. TCRdb took this table from immuneACCESS and kept in-frame rearrangements with V and J called. Such tables lack part of the clones; where checked against another copy, unresolved V genes explain under half of the gap, and the rest is unexplained. This sample lists 2,500,000 or so clones; approximately 94% were detected once. About 0.38% of the sample goes to the ten largest clones. The material sequenced was naive CD4+ T cells from PBMCs. The sample's cell subset or site label is to be understood as: CD45RA+ positively selected. Receptors were obtained from a man in his late teens or twenties in good health. Some clones in this sample may be carry-over from other donors' samples.

V usage is TRBV6-1 and J usage is TRBJ1-6, with D perhaps matching TRBD1 (5 bases). The CDR3 is 17 residues long. The ends were cut back, 2 bases at V and 5 bases at J, with 16 bases in the middle. In germline, CDR1 is MNHNS, CDR2 SASEGT. Written as DNA, the CDR3 is TGTGCCAGCAGTGAAAGGACACCTCGCTTTAATAATTCACCCCTCCACTTT. Encoded protein: CASSERTPRFNNSPLHF.

The genes are TRBV6-1 and TRBJ2-1; TRBD1 or TRBD2 may be the D gene (6 bases each). Germline CDR1 is MNHNS and CDR2 is SASEGT. V gave up 7 bases and J gave up 6 bases, with 13 bases separating them. The CDR3 has 13 amino acids. CDR3 region: CASTLPGANEQFF. In DNA form, the CDR3 reads TGTGCCAGCACCCTACCGGGGGCCAATGAGCAGTTCTTC.

This rearrangement joins TRBV6-4 to TRBJ2-3, with D possibly being TRBD1 or TRBD2 (6 bases each). The V end was cut by 2 bases, the J end by 2 bases, with 23 bases between. CDR1 is MRHNA and CDR2 is SNTAGT in the germline V gene. This CDR3 has 19 amino acids. The chain's CDR3 is CASSDGSVRGEENTDTQYF. As DNA, the CDR3 is TGTGCCAGCAGTGACGGCTCGGTGAGGGGGGAAGAAAACACAGATACGCAGTATTTT.

This clone was detected once. The rearrangement links TRBV28 to TRBJ1-4; TRBD1 agrees at 8 bases. Germline V gene sequence: CDR1 MDHEN, CDR2 SYDVKM. The CDR3 contains 16 residues. The V and J ends lost 2 bases and 3 bases, in that order; junction bases with no gene match: 5. The CDR3 sequence: CASSLAGGEPNEKLFF. CDR3 nucleotide sequence: TGTGCCAGCAGTTTAGCAGGGGGCGAACCTAATGAAAAACTGTTTTTT.

The chain recombines TRBV7-3 with TRBJ1-1, with TRBD1 as a possible D gene (5 bases). Trimming shortened V by 0 bases and J by 1 base, and 12 bases separated the two germline ends. This CDR3 comprises 16 residues. From germline, CDR1 is SGHTA and CDR2 FQGTGA. The CDR3 spells CASSLTPGVPNTEAFF. The CDR3, as DNA: TGTGCCAGCAGCTTAACTCCGGGGGTCCCGAACACTGAAGCTTTCTTT. The variable domain in full, completed from reference TRBV7-3 and TRBJ1-1, reads GAGVSQTPSNKVTEKGKYVELRCDPISGHTALYWYRQSLGQGPEFLIYFQGTGAADDSGLPNDRFFAVRPEGSVSTLKIQRTERGDSAVYLCASSLTPGVPNTEAFFGQGTRLTVV.

V is TRBV6-1 and J is TRBJ2-5; D may correspond to TRBD1 or TRBD2 (5 bases each). The J call may not be correct, given that the DNA end is closer to TRBJ2-7. This CDR3 region has 15 residues. CDR1 and CDR2 (germline): MNHNS, SASEGT. The CDR3: CASSGFRDRLPEQYF. CDR3 DNA: TGTGCCAGCAGTGGATTCCGGGACCGTCTCCCCGAGCAGTACTTC.

About this clone itself: Other DNA sequences from this sample encode an identical CDR3 as well. The chain has TRBV2 and TRBJ1-2, with 7 bases fitting TRBD1. The CDR3 spans 13 residues. V lost 3 bases, J lost 2 bases, and 0 bases stayed unmatched. Germline CDR1 reads SNHLY; CDR2 reads FYNNEI. The CDR3 region has the DNA TGTGCCAGCAGTGAGGGACAGAACTATGGCTACACCTTC. Translation: CASSEGQNYGYTF.

The rearrangement joins TRBV11-1 to TRBJ2-1; D not certain. CDR1 is SGHAT and CDR2 is FQDESV in the germline V gene (reference sequence). Deletions cut 5 bases from V and 7 bases from J, with 15 bases between. The CDR3 is 14 residues long. In nucleotides, the CDR3 is TGTGCCAGCAGCGCCATGGTGGGGTCAAATGAGCAGTTCTTC. Residues: CASSAMVGSNEQFF. Full variable domain (outside the CDR3, taken from reference TRBV11-1 and TRBJ2-1): EAEVAQSPRYKITEKSQAVAFWCDPISGHATLYWYRQILGQGPELLVQFQDESVVDDSQLPKDRFSAERLKGVDSTLKIQPAELGDSAMYLCASSAMVGSNEQFFGPGTRLTVL.

The genes are TRBV27 and TRBJ1-5, with D tentatively TRBD1 (6 bases). Trimming shortened V by 2 bases and J by 0 bases, and 11 bases separated the two germline ends. CDR1 and CDR2 (germline): MNHEY, SMNVEV (reference sequence). The CDR3 extends over 16 amino acids. In DNA form, the CDR3 reads TGTGCCAGCAGTTTACGGGGGCATGATAGCAATCAGCCCCAGCATTTT. This encodes CASSLRGHDSNQPQHF.

This chain links TRBV5-1 with TRBJ2-7; 9 bases match TRBD2. With 3 bases clipped from V and 7 bases from J, the junction kept 14 bases outside the gene matches. CDR1 SGHRS and CDR2 YFSETQ come from the germline V gene. The CDR3 is 16 residues long. The CDR3 DNA reads TGCGCCAGCAGCTCCGACTGGGCGGGAGGGCCGGAGGAGCAGTACTTC. Its translation is CASSSDWAGGPEEQYF.

The V call is TRBV6-1, the J call TRBJ2-7, with D possibly called TRBD1 or TRBD2 (5 bases each). This CDR3 is 15 amino acids long. CDR1 is MNHNS and CDR2 is SASEGT in the germline V gene. V was trimmed by 3 bases and J by 0 bases, leaving 12 bases between them. This chain's CDR3 is CASSDSGDASYEQYF. The CDR3 bases are TGTGCCAGCAGTGACAGTGGGGACGCCTCCTACGAGCAGTACTTC.

Only a few counts were recorded for this clone. The V and J genes are TRBV7-9 and TRBJ2-2; tentatively, D is TRBD1 or TRBD2 (5 bases each). With 7 bases removed from V and 5 bases from J, the gap between germline ends came to 20 bases. Germline V gene data show CDR1 as SEHNR and CDR2 as FQNEAQ (reference sequence). The length of the CDR3 is 16 residues. The CDR3 spells CASMALGNRRTGELFF. The CDR3, as DNA: TGTGCCAGCATGGCCTTGGGGAACAGGAGGACCGGGGAGCTGTTTTTT.

The V gene is TRBV28, the J gene TRBJ1-5; perhaps TRBD1 as D (6 bases). The germline gives CDR1 MDHEN, CDR2 SYDVKM. Trimming shortened V by 5 bases and J by 5 bases, and 13 bases separated the two germline ends. CDR3 length: 14 residues. In DNA form, the CDR3 reads TGTGCCAGCAGTCCCGTGGGGGCTCATCAGCCCCAGCATTTT. Amino acids: CASSPVGAHQPQHF.

The rearrangement links TRBV7-2 to TRBJ2-5, with D possibly matching TRBD1 (6 bases). Between the trimmed V and J ends, which lost 4 bases and 5 bases, there was a span of 14 bases. Germline V lookup: CDR1 SGHTA, CDR2 FQGNSA. This CDR3 region has 14 residues. CDR3: CASSSRTQGETQYF. The DNA for the CDR3 is TGTGCCAGCAGCTCGCGAACCCAGGGGGAGACCCAGTACTTC.

The chain links TRBV13 to TRBJ2-1; 10 bases are shared with TRBD2. Germline V gene data show CDR1 as PRHDT and CDR2 as FYEKMQ (reference sequence). With 6 bases clipped from V and 0 bases from J, the junction kept 5 bases outside the gene matches. The CDR3 has 16 amino acids. CDR3 residues: CASSWTSGRSYNEQFF. CDR3 coding DNA: TGTGCCAGCAGTTGGACTAGCGGCCGCTCCTACAATGAGCAGTTCTTC.

The rearrangement links TRBV5-1 to TRBJ2-3; TRBD1 matches at 8 bases. CDR3 length: 15 residues. Germline assignment: CDR1 SGHRS and CDR2 YFSETQ. Trimming removed 3 bases from V and 3 bases from J; junction bases left unmatched: 6. CDR3 region: CASSYRTGRTDTQYF. For the CDR3, the DNA is TGCGCCAGCAGCTATCGGACAGGGAGGACAGATACGCAGTATTTT.

V usage is TRBV7-3 and J usage is TRBJ1-6, with D tentatively TRBD1 (5 bases). Looked up from germline, CDR1 is SGHTA and CDR2 is FQGTGA. Trimming shortened V by 0 bases and J by 7 bases, and 10 bases separated the two germline ends. This CDR3 is built from 15 residues. The CDR3 here is CASSLTGTINSPLHF. The CDR3 nucleotides read TGTGCCAGCAGCTTAACAGGGACGATCAATTCACCCCTCCACTTT.